The T cell receptor beta chain under discussion was sequenced for a study of blood T cell repertoires in COVID-19. Study background: Samples taken during acute and convalescent COVID-19 were collected in the United States, Italy and Spain. PBMCs, B-cell-depleted T cells, or T cells were the source of the cDNA or gDNA that made up the material.

Per the study methods: Estimation of nucleated cell counts was performed using reference gene primer amplification. Measured with immunoSEQ multiplex PCR; TCRdb has only the in-frame clones, and not every one. That table gives V, J and clone size, and the DNA gave D and trimming. The data show under 130,000 clones, roughly 76% seen once. CDR3 size: 16 residues. In germline, CDR1 is SGHVS, CDR2 FQNEAQ. Trimming stripped 3 bases from V and 2 bases from J, with 13 bases between. The sequence was obtained from an older woman with acute or convalescent COVID-19. V gene TRBV7-8 combines with J gene TRBJ2-2, with TRBD1 as a possible D gene (7 bases). Input material: peripheral blood. Here the CDR3 DNA reads TGTGCCAGCAGCTTCGCAGGGGGGCCCAACACCGGGGAGCTGTTTTTT. Translated: CASSFAGGPNTGELFF. Full variable domain (outside the CDR3, taken from reference TRBV7-8 and TRBJ2-2): GAGVSQSPRYKVAKRGQDVALRCDPISGHVSLFWYQQALGQGPEFLTYFQNEAQLDKSGLPSDRFFAERPEGSVSTLKIQRTQQEDSAVYLCASSFAGGPNTGELFFGEGSRLTVL.